The 24 T cell receptor beta chains reported below all come from one sample, sequenced in a study of tissue T cells after allogeneic stem cell transplantation. The method was immunoSEQ multiplex PCR; TCRdb's version includes in-frame clones alone and lacks a portion of them. Of approximately 2,000 clones listed, 64% were seen once; the top ten hold roughly a sixth. This research-autopsy study prospectively enrolled adult allogeneic hematopoietic cell transplant recipients with steroid-refractory graft-versus-host disease. This specimen consisted of ileal tissue, obtained at autopsy. The receptors were sampled from a male patient at least 60 years old with steroid-refractory graft-versus-host disease after an allogeneic stem cell transplant. Some T cells may originate from the graft donor.

The gene calls are TRBV5-6 and TRBJ1-5, with TRBD1 identical over 8 bases. From germline, CDR1 is SGHDT and CDR2 YYEEEE. The trim removed 4 bases at V and 4 bases at J, leaving 7 bases unmatched. The CDR3 contains 15 residues. The CDR3 region is CASSLAGGPNQPQHF. CDR3 nucleotide sequence: TGTGCCAGCAGCCTCGCAGGGGGCCCTAATCAGCCCCAGCATTTT. The variable domain in full, completed from reference TRBV5-6 and TRBJ1-5, reads DAGVTQSPTHLIKTRGQQVTLRCSPKSGHDTVSWYQQALGQGPQFIFQYYEEEERQRGNFPDRFSGHQFPNYSSELNVNALLLGDSALYLCASSLAGGPNQPQHFGDGTRLSIL.

The V and J genes are TRBV19 and TRBJ1-1, with a possible D match to TRBD1 (5 bases). This CDR3 is built from 15 residues. The V end lost 1 base, the J end lost 5 bases, and 14 bases lay between the germline ends. Per germline, CDR1 LNHDA and CDR2 SQIVND (reference sequence). CDR3 in amino acids: CASSIGGAGRTEAFF. The DNA of the CDR3 is TGTGCCAGTAGTATAGGCGGGGCGGGAAGGACTGAAGCTTTCTTT.

The chain has TRBV6-6 and TRBJ1-4; D might be TRBD1 (5 bases). This CDR3 is built from 15 residues. Trimming pared 5 bases from V and 4 bases from J, leaving 14 bases between. Per the germline V gene, CDR1 is MNHNY and CDR2 is SVGAGI (reference sequence). CDR3 region: CASSDPTVGNEKLFF. For the CDR3, the DNA is TGTGCCAGCAGTGACCCGACAGTGGGTAATGAAAAACTGTTTTTT.

In this sample, this clone is large. The rearrangement joins TRBV7-3 to TRBJ2-3; 10 nucleotides align to TRBD1. After removal of 1 base from V and 2 bases from J, the junction contained 15 bases not matched to a gene. This CDR3 contains 20 residues. Germline V gives CDR1 SGHTA, CDR2 FQGTGA. CDR3 coding DNA: TGTGCCAGCAGCTTAAGGGCCCGGGGACAGGGGAAAGGGCCCACAGATACGCAGTATTTT. Translating gives CASSLRARGQGKGPTDTQYF.

This clone ranks as large (0.1 to 1%). The chain employs TRBV2 and TRBJ2-2; either TRBD1 or TRBD2 may supply D (5 bases each). V lost 7 bases, J lost 6 bases, and 18 bases lay in between. CDR1 is SNHLY, CDR2 FYNNEI, per germline. The CDR3 covers 15 residues. The CDR3 DNA sequence: TGTGCCAGCATGGGAGAGGGGAATCTTTCCGGGGAGCTGTTTTTT. Translation gives CASMGEGNLSGELFF.

The rearrangement joins TRBV4-3 to TRBJ1-3, with D uncertain. The CDR3 is made up of 14 amino acids. The V gene lost 4 bases and the J gene lost 0 bases, with 7 bases spanning the gap. Germline assignment: CDR1 LGHNA and CDR2 YSLEER. DNA for the CDR3: TGCGCCAGCAGCCCAGAGCTCTCTGGAAACACCATATATTTT. It is translated as CASSPELSGNTIYF.

This clone has a handful of counts. The junction does not match germline at one end; this may be a read error. The V call is TRBV5-1, the J call TRBJ1-1; D is possibly TRBD1 (5 bases). Germline loops: CDR1 SGHRS, CDR2 YFSETQ. The CDR3 totals 13 residues. CDR3 sequence: CASSLAQWGDPDF. CDR3 coding DNA: TGCGCCAGCAGCTTGGCCCAGTGGGGGGACCCCGACTTT. Full variable domain (rest looked up from reference TRBV5-1 and TRBJ1-1): KAGVTQTPRYLIKTRGQQVTLSCSPISGHRSVSWYQQTPGQGLQFLFEYFSETQRNKGNFPGRFSGRQFSNSRSEMNVSTLELGDSALYLCASSLAQWGDPDFGQGTRLTVV.

This chain joins TRBV6-2 or TRBV6-3 and TRBJ2-5; 8 bases are a match to TRBD1. Germline-derived CDR1 and CDR2 are MNHEY and SVGEGT. This CDR3 region has 13 residues. Trimming at V came to 4 bases and at J to 2 bases, leaving 0 bases not matched to a gene. The DNA for the CDR3 is TGTGCCAGCAGTTGGGACAGGCAAGAGACCCAGTACTTC. Its protein is CASSWDRQETQYF.

This clone was seen a few times. This chain links TRBV5-3 with TRBJ2-7; perhaps D is TRBD1 or TRBD2 (5 bases each). TRBV5-3 is treated as an ORF (open reading frame) with a function not yet certain. V was clipped by 3 bases and J by 12 bases, with 7 bases between them. The CDR3 sequence is 9 residues long. CDR3 DNA sequence: TGTGCCAGAAGCTCGAGGGGGTACTTC. It translates to CARSSRGYF.

This clone has just a few counts. The DNA for the CDR3 is TGTGCCATCAGCTTGACTAGCGGCAGCTCCTACGAGCAGTACTTC. Translating gives CAISLTSGSSYEQYF. V is TRBV10-3 and J is TRBJ2-7; TRBD2 matches at 9 bases. The CDR3 length is 15 residues. V shed 6 bases, J shed 0 bases, and the junction held 6 bases outside the gene matches. Germline V gives CDR1 ENHRY, CDR2 SYGVKD.

The V call is TRBV7-9, the J call TRBJ2-4; TRBD1 might be the D (6 bases). The CDR3 is 13 amino acids. With 5 bases removed from V and 1 base from J, the gap between germline ends came to 6 bases. From germline, CDR1 is SEHNR and CDR2 FQNEAQ (reference sequence). The CDR3 nucleotides read TGTGCCAGCAGCCAGGGGGCCAAAAACATTCAGTACTTC. The encoded protein is CASSQGAKNIQYF.

The chain joins TRBV6-6 to TRBJ1-2; TRBD1 agrees at 9 bases. The germline V gene has CDR1 MNHNY and CDR2 SVGAGI (reference sequence). CDR3 length equals 18 residues. V shed 5 bases and J 0 bases; nucleotides not matched to a gene: 13. CDR3 in DNA: TGTGCCAGCAGTCATACCGGGACAGGGAGGGAATCTAACTATGGCTACACCTTC. Amino acids: CASSHTGTGRESNYGYTF.

This chain joins TRBV4-3 and TRBJ1-4; TRBD1 agrees at 10 bases. The germline CDR1 and CDR2 sequences are LGHNA and YSLEER. The CDR3 covers 15 residues. The ends lost 3 bases at V and 5 bases at J; junction bases unmatched: 3. The DNA for the CDR3 is TGCGCCAGCAGCCAGCGGGACAGGGGAAATGAAAAACTGTTTTTT. This encodes CASSQRDRGNEKLFF.

This chain's CDR3 is CASSPGQGNYEQYF. For the CDR3, the DNA is TGCGCCAGCAGCCCGGGACAGGGTAACTACGAGCAGTACTTC. This chain links TRBV4-3 with TRBJ2-7; 9 bases fit TRBD1. The CDR3 consists of 14 residues. V dropped 4 bases and J dropped 3; count of bases not matched to a gene: 4. CDR1 LGHNA and CDR2 YSLEER come from the germline V gene.

The chain links TRBV6-5 to TRBJ1-6; 8 bases agree with TRBD1. V lost 8 bases to trimming and J lost 6 bases; unmatched junction nucleotides: 9. The CDR3 has 15 amino acids. Germline V lookup: CDR1 MNHEY, CDR2 SVGAGI. CDR3 DNA sequence: TGTGCCAGCGCGTATGCAGGGGGCAGTAATTCACCCCTCCACTTT. Protein: CASAYAGGSNSPLHF.

CDR3 nucleotide sequence: TGTGCCAGTACCGTGGACCGAGCGGCGGAGACCCAGTACTTC. This translates into CASTVDRAAETQYF. The chain employs TRBV19 and TRBJ2-5, with D perhaps matching TRBD2 (5 bases). This CDR3 comprises 14 residues. V shed 7 bases and J shed 5 bases, with 17 bases lying between them. Germline CDR1 reads LNHDA; CDR2 reads SQIVND (reference sequence).

This chain links TRBV6-1 with TRBJ2-7; TRBD1 is a possible D gene (5 bases). CDR1 is MNHNS, CDR2 SASEGT, per germline. This CDR3 region has 14 residues. V was shortened by 5 bases and J by 1 base, with 12 bases between the two germline ends. The CDR3 loop reads CASSSYRGSYEQYF. The CDR3 bases are TGTGCCAGCAGTTCCTATAGGGGATCCTACGAGCAGTACTTC.

This clone counts as large. The chain is built from TRBV4-1 and TRBJ1-5; maybe TRBD1 (6 bases). The CDR3 totals 16 residues. Germline CDR1 reads MGHRA; CDR2 reads YSYEKL. Trimming removed 0 bases at V and 1 base at J, with 10 bases between. The CDR3, as DNA: TGCGCCAGCAGCCAAGATCCAGGGGCAAGCAATCAGCCCCAGCATTTT. It is translated as CASSQDPGASNQPQHF.

The gene calls are TRBV4-3 and TRBJ2-2, with D unclear. V was pared by 4 bases and J by 7 bases, with 7 bases between. Germline values: CDR1 LGHNA, CDR2 YSLEER. CDR3 length: 12 amino acids. In nucleotides, the CDR3 is TGCGCCAGCAGCCCTTCGGACGGGGAGCTGTTTTTT. Translation: CASSPSDGELFF.

About this clone: One junction end does not reproduce the germline sequence, and a read error may be involved. The rearrangement uses TRBV3-1 (or the pseudogene TRBV3-2) and TRBJ1-6; the D is unclear. Germline V gene sequence: CDR1 LGHDT, CDR2 YNNKEL (reference sequence). CDR3 size: 15 residues. CDR3 nucleotides: TGTGCCAGCAGCCTTACCGGGAGCTATTATTCACCCCTCCACTTT. Encoded protein: CASSLTGSYYSPLHF.

The V gene is TRBV15, the J gene TRBJ2-5, with a possible D match to TRBD1 (5 bases). The germline gives CDR1 LNHNV, CDR2 YYDKDF (reference sequence). This CDR3 comprises 13 residues. V lost 5 bases to trimming and J lost 3 bases, with 10 bases between them. CDR3 coding DNA: TGTGCCACCAGCTACAGGCCTAAAGAGACCCAGTACTTC. This encodes CATSYRPKETQYF. Looking up the rest from reference TRBV15 and TRBJ2-5 gives the full variable domain: DAMVIQNPRYQVTQFGKPVTLSCSQTLNHNVMYWYQQKSSQAPKLLFHYYDKDFNNEADTPDNFQSRRPNTSFCFLDIRSPGLGDTAMYLCATSYRPKETQYFGPGTRLLVL.

This clone showed up just a few times. Additional DNA sequences in this sample encode the identical CDR3. The V gene is TRBV12-3 or TRBV12-4, the J gene TRBJ2-7, with 7 bases lining up with TRBD2. The CDR3 extends over 12 amino acids. V trimming: 5 bases; J trimming: 4 bases; junction bases outside the gene matches: 2. CDR3 residues: CASSPGGYEQYF. The CDR3 DNA reads as TGTGCCAGCAGTCCGGGGGGTTACGAGCAGTACTTC.

The genes are TRBV5-1 and TRBJ2-6; the match to TRBD1 covers 8 bases. V lost 3 bases and J lost 0; bases outside the gene matches: 2. Germline CDR1 is SGHRS and CDR2 is YFSETQ. This CDR3 spans 16 amino acids. This CDR3 reads CASSSGQDSGANVLTF. The CDR3 DNA is TGCGCCAGCAGCTCGGGACAGGACTCTGGGGCCAACGTCCTGACTTTC.

A remark on this clone: Other DNA sequences in the same sample also yield this CDR3. The chain has TRBV24-1 and TRBJ2-1; D ambiguous. CDR3 length equals 11 residues. The V gene lost 3 bases and the J gene lost 8 bases, with 4 bases spanning the gap. Germline V gives CDR1 KGHDR, CDR2 SFDVKD. DNA of the CDR3: TGTGCCACCAGTGATGGGGATGAGCAGTTCTTC. This translates into CATSDGDEQFF.